The clone carrying this T cell receptor (beta chain) was found a few times. The junction and the germline gene differ at one end; a read error may be behind it. This sample was included in a study of T cell changes during pregnancy in multiple sclerosis. From germline, CDR1 is MNHEY and CDR2 SVGAGI. CDR3 size: 13 residues. Only in-frame clones appear in the TCRdb table, and some are missing; sequencing was by immunoSEQ multiplex PCR. The profile shows about 92,000 clones, 85% to 95% of them singletons. The chain recombines TRBV6-5 with TRBJ1-2, with 8 bases fitting TRBD1. The starting material was peripheral blood, obtained in the first trimester of pregnancy. The sequence was collected from a female donor with multiple sclerosis, enrolled in a pregnancy study. The CDR3 spells CASSLTGDYGYTF. The CDR3 coding sequence is TGTGCCAGCAGTTTGACAGGGGACTACGGCTACACCTTC.